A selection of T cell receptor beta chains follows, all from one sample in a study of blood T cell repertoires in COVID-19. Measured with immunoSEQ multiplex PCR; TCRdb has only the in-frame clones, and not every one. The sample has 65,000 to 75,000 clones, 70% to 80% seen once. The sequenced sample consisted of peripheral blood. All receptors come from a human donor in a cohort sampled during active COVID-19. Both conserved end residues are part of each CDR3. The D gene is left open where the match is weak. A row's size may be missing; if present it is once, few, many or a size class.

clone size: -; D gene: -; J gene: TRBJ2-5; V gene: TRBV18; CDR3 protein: CASSPLGGVWETQYF; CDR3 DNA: TGTGCCAGCTCACCACTTGGCGGGGTCTGGGAGACCCAGTACTTC
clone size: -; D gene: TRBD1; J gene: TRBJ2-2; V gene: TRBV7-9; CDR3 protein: CASSFDRVGELFF; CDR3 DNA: TGTGCCAGCAGCTTCGACAGGGTCGGGGAGCTGTTTTTT
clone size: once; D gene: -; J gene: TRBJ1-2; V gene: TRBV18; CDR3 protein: CASSPERQADGYTF; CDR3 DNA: TGTGCCAGCTCACCTGAGAGACAGGCCGATGGCTACACCTTC
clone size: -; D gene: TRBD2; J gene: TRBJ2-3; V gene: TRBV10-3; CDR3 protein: CAISEGLAGVADTQYF; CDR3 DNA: TGTGCCATCAGTGAAGGGTTAGCGGGAGTGGCAGATACGCAGTATTTT
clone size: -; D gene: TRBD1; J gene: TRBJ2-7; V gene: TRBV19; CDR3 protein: CASSTGTGGKNGQYF; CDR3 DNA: TGTGCCAGTAGTACCGGGACAGGGGGGAAAAATGGGCAGTACTTC
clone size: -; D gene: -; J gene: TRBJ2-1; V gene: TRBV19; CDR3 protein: CASSTSSLSYNEQFF; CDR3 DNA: TGTGCCAGTAGTACGTCGTCACTTTCCTACAATGAGCAGTTCTTC
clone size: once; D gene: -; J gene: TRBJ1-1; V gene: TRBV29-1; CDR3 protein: CSVVRGLTTEAFF; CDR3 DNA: TGCAGCGTTGTCCGGGGTCTGACCACTGAAGCTTTCTTT
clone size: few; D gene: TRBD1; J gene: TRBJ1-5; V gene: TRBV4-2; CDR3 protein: CASSEGGRGGNQPQHF; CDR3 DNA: TGTGCCAGCAGCGAAGGGGGCAGGGGAGGCAATCAGCCCCAGCATTTT
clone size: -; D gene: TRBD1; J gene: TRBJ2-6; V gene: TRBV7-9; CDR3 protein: CASSTGGYGANVLTF; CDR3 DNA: TGTGCCAGCAGTACAGGGGGCTATGGGGCCAACGTCCTGACTTTC
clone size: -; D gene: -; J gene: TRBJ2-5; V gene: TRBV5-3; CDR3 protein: CARSLQKFQETQYF; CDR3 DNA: TGTGCCAGAAGCTTACAGAAGTTCCAAGAGACCCAGTACTTC
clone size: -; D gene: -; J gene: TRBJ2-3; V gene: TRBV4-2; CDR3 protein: CASSQGNRVSSDTQYF; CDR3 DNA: TGTGCCAGCAGCCAAGGGAACAGGGTTTCTTCAGATACGCAGTATTTT
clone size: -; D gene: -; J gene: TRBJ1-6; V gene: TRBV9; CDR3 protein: CASSKQPSGSPLHF; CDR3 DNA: TGTGCCAGCAGCAAACAACCCAGCGGTTCACCCCTCCACTTT
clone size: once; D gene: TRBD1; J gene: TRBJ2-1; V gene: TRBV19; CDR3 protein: CASSRRDREQFF; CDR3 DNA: TGTGCCAGTAGTCGACGGGACAGGGAGCAGTTCTTC
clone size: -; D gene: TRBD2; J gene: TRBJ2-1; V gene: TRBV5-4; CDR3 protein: CASSSGLADYNEQFF; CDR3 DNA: TGTGCCAGCAGCTCCGGACTAGCGGACTACAATGAGCAGTTCTTC
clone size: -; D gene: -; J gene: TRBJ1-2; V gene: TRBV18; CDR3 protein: CASSPQGNYGYTF; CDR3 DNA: TGTGCCAGCTCACCCCAGGGGAACTATGGCTACACCTTC
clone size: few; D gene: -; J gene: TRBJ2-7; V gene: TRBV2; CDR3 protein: CASSEFGGRLSSYEQYF; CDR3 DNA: TGTGCCAGCAGTGAATTTGGAGGACGTCTGAGCTCCTACGAGCAGTACTTC
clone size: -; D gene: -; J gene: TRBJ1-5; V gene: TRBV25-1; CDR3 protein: CASSVGGVRGNQPQHF; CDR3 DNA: TGTGCCAGCAGTGTGGGGGGAGTCCGCGGCAATCAGCCCCAGCATTTT
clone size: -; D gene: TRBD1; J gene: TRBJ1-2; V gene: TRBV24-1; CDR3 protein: CATSEADRVNGYTF; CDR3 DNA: TGTGCCACCAGTGAGGCAGACAGGGTAAATGGCTACACCTTC
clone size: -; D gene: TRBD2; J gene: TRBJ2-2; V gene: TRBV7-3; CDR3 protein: CASGRAGGANTGELFF; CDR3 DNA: TGTGCCAGCGGTAGAGCGGGGGGCGCGAACACCGGGGAGCTGTTTTTT
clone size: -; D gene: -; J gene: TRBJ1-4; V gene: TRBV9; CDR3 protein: CASSPPLAGGEKLFF; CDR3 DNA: TGTGCCAGCAGCCCCCCTCTGGCGGGGGGTGAAAAACTGTTTTTT
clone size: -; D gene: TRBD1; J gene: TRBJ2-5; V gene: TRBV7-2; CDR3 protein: CASSRGTGETQYF; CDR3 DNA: TGTGCCAGCAGCCGCGGGACAGGGGAAACCCAGTACTTC
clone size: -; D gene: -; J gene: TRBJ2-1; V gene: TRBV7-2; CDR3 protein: CASSFGAQPKIRNEQFF; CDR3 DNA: TGTGCCAGCAGCTTTGGGGCCCAGCCAAAAATTCGGAATGAGCAGTTCTTC
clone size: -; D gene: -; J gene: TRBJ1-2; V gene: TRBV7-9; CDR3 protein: CASSLRGAATNYGYTF; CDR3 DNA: TGTGCCAGCAGCTTACGGGGGGCGGCCACTAACTATGGCTACACCTTC
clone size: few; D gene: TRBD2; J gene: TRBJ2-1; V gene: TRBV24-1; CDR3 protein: CATRVTGGDTGEQFF; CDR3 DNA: TGTGCCACGAGAGTGACGGGAGGGGACACAGGAGAGCAGTTCTTC
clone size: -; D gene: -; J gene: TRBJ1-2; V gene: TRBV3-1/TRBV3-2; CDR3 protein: CASSQVSRGYTF; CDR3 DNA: TGTGCCAGCAGCCAAGTGAGTCGTGGCTACACCTTC
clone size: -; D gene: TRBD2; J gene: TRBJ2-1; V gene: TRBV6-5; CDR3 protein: CASSRGGGADNEQFF; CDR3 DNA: TGTGCCAGCAGTCGGGGCGGGGGGGCCGACAATGAGCAGTTCTTC
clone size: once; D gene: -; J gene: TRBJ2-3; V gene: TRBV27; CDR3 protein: CASSFGGVSTDTQYF; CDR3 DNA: TGTGCCAGCAGTTTTGGCGGGGTTAGCACAGATACGCAGTATTTT
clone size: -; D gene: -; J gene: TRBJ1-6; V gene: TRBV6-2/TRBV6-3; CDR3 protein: CASSYPGGTPLHF; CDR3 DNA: TGTGCCAGCAGTTACCCTGGAGGTACACCCCTCCACTTT
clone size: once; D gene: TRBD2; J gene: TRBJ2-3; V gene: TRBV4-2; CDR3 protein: CASSQGDSGDPRHTQYF; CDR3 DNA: TGTGCCAGCAGCCAAGGGGATAGCGGGGACCCTCGCCATACGCAGTATTTT
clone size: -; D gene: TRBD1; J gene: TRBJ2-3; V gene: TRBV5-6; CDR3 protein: CASSLVDRKDTQYF; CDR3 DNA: TGTGCCAGCAGCTTGGTGGACAGGAAGGATACGCAGTATTTT
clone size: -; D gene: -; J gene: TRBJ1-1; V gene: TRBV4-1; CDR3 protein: CASSQGGVNTEAFF; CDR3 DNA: TGCGCCAGCAGCCAAGGGGGGGTGAACACTGAAGCTTTCTTT
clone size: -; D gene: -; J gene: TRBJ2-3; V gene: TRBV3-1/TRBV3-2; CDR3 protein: CASSRKGGTDTQYF; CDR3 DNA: TGTGCCAGCAGCCGTAAGGGGGGCACAGATACGCAGTATTTT
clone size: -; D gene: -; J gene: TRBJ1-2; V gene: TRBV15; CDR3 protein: CATSRDRQAQGNGYTF; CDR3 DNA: TGTGCCACCAGCAGGGACAGACAAGCGCAGGGTAATGGCTACACCTTC
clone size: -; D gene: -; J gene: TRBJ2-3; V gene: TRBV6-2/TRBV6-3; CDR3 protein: CASSKRQVFGTDTQYF; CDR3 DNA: TGTGCCAGCAGTAAGAGACAGGTTTTTGGCACAGATACGCAGTATTTT
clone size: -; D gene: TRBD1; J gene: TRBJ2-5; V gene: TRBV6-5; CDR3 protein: CASSYRQGWRETQYF; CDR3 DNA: TGTGCCAGCAGTTACCGACAGGGGTGGCGGGAGACCCAGTACTTC
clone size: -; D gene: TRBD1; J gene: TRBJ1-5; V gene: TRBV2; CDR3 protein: CASSGGQGNSNQPQHF; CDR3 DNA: TGTGCCAGCAGTGGCGGACAGGGAAATAGCAATCAGCCCCAGCATTTT
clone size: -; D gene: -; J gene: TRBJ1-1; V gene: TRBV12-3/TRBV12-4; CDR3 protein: CASTINPGAEAFF; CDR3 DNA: TGTGCCAGCACCATAAACCCAGGGGCTGAAGCTTTCTTT
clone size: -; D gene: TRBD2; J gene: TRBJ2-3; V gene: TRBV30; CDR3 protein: CAWSGELAGGPTDTQYF; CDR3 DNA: TGTGCCTGGAGTGGAGAGCTAGCGGGAGGGCCAACAGATACGCAGTATTTT
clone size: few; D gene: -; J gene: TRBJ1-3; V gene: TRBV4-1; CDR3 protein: CASSQEYRVGSENTIYF; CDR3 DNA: TGCGCCAGCAGCCAAGAGTACAGGGTAGGAAGCGAAAACACCATATATTTT
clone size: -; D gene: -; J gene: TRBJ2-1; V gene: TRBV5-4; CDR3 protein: CASSLATGKYNEQFF; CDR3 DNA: TGTGCCAGCAGCTTGGCCACAGGTAAATACAATGAGCAGTTCTTC
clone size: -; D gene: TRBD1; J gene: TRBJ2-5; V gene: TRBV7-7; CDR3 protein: CASSEDRGPQETQYF; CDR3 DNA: TGTGCTAGCAGCGAGGACAGGGGGCCCCAAGAGACCCAGTACTTC
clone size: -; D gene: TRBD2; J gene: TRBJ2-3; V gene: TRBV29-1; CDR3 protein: CSVEGEGSTDTQYF; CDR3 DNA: TGCAGCGTTGAAGGGGAGGGCAGCACAGATACGCAGTATTTT